A single sample is the source of the 18 T cell receptor beta chains below, sequenced in a study of T-cell memory formation after mild COVID-19. TCRdb reprocessed the 5' RACE reads with MiXCR, giving one entry per CDR3 protein. The sample has around 200,000 distinct CDR3 sequences, 20% to 25% seen once. Sample: PBMCs or a T cell subset sorted from them (not recorded which). These receptors all stem from an adult woman who had mild COVID-19 (a few samples of this study predate the infection). Cell type and time point are not known.

This clonotype was seen only a few times. J is TRBJ2-3 and V is TRBV4-1; 15 bases match TRBD2. Looked up from germline, CDR1 is MGHRA and CDR2 is YSYEKL. This CDR3 region has 18 residues. The V and J ends lost 1 base and 4 bases, in that order; junction bases with no gene match: 6. The CDR3 nucleotides are TGCGCCAGCAGCCAAGGGACTAGCGGGAGGGCCGAAGCAGATACGCAGTATTTT. Residues: CASSQGTSGRAEADTQYF.

This clonotype was counted a few times. This chain connects TRBV9 to TRBJ2-5; possibly TRBD1 or TRBD2 for D (6 bases each). The CDR3 extends over 16 amino acids. Trimming cost V 1 base and J 4 bases, with 17 bases left between them. CDR1 SGDLS and CDR2 YYNGEE come from the germline V gene. The CDR3 reads CASSVSGGGGLETQYF. The CDR3 DNA reads as TGTGCCAGCAGCGTATCAGGCGGAGGGGGGCTAGAGACCCAGTACTTC.

This clonotype was counted only a few times. The chain has TRBV3-1 and TRBJ1-1, with D tentatively TRBD1 (5 bases). Trimming took 5 bases from V and 8 from J, leaving 18 bases between them. Looked up from germline, CDR1 is LGHDT and CDR2 is YNNKEL (reference sequence). There are 14 residues in the CDR3. CDR3: CASSKQTARHEAFF. The CDR3 nucleotides are TGTGCCAGCAGCAAACAGACAGCGAGGCACGAAGCTTTCTTT.

This chain links TRBV20-1 with TRBJ1-2; 7 bases fit TRBD1. The CDR3 sequence is 14 residues long. In germline, CDR1 is DFQATT, CDR2 SNEGSKA (reference sequence). The trim removed 0 bases at V and 3 bases at J, leaving 4 bases unmatched. The CDR3 here is CSARDPGGYYGYTF. The CDR3 DNA is TGCAGTGCTAGAGACCCAGGGGGTTACTATGGCTACACCTTC.

V usage is TRBV29-1 and J usage is TRBJ1-4; D is ambiguous. The CDR3 is made up of 14 amino acids. Deletions cut 4 bases from V and 6 bases from J, with 15 bases between. CDR1 and CDR2 from the germline V gene are SQVTM and ANQGSEA. CDR3 sequence: CSVAWVLGDEKLFF. CDR3 nucleotides: TGCAGCGTTGCCTGGGTCCTCGGGGATGAAAAACTGTTTTTT.

This clonotype appeared a few times. The gene calls are TRBV20-1 and TRBJ2-5; TRBD2 might be the D (5 bases). V lost 6 bases and J 5 bases, leaving 16 bases between the germline ends. This CDR3 region has 13 residues. The germline gives CDR1 DFQATT, CDR2 SNEGSKA (reference sequence). The CDR3 nucleotides are TGCAGTGCGCCCCGCGGTCGGACTGAGACCCAGTACTTC. Protein product: CSAPRGRTETQYF.

The V gene is TRBV5-4, the J gene TRBJ2-7; D gene uncertain. The length of the CDR3 is 14 residues. Deletions cut 4 bases from V and 4 bases from J, with 15 bases between. Germline CDR1 SGHNT, CDR2 YYREEE (reference sequence). The CDR3 sequence: CASSAQLESYEQYF. The DNA for the CDR3 is TGTGCCAGCAGCGCCCAGTTGGAGTCTTACGAGCAGTACTTC.

The CDR3 loop is CASSGGVRGQGLGANEKLFF. The CDR3 DNA reads as TGTGCCAGCAGCGGAGGCGTACGTGGACAGGGGTTGGGTGCTAATGAAAAACTGTTTTTT. The chain combines TRBV9 with TRBJ1-4; 9 bases match TRBD1. Germline loops: CDR1 SGDLS, CDR2 YYNGEE. V lost 3 bases to trimming and J lost 3 bases; unmatched junction nucleotides: 18. This CDR3 is 20 amino acids long.

The chain has TRBV12-3 or TRBV12-4 and TRBJ2-7; 9 nucleotides match TRBD2. V lost 2 bases and J lost 2; bases outside the gene matches: 7. This CDR3 has 16 amino acids. CDR3 protein: CASSLSGLAGTYEQYF. The CDR3 DNA reads as TGTGCCAGCAGTTTATCGGGCCTAGCGGGGACCTACGAGCAGTACTTC.

The table lists this clonotype with a few counts. The chain recombines TRBV5-1 with TRBJ2-7, with D uncertain. The V gene's germline CDR1 is SGHRS and CDR2 YFSETQ. V lost 0 bases to trimming and J lost 0 bases, with 10 bases between them. The CDR3 is 15 residues long. In nucleotides, the CDR3 is TGCGCCAGCAGCTTGGGCCAGGAGTCCTCCTACGAGCAGTACTTC. It is translated as CASSLGQESSYEQYF.

The chain combines TRBV7-9 with TRBJ2-5; D is possibly TRBD1 (5 bases). The V gene's germline CDR1 is SEHNR and CDR2 FQNEAQ (reference sequence). The CDR3 consists of 16 residues. Trimming shortened V by 1 base and J by 2 bases, and 14 bases separated the two germline ends. The CDR3 DNA reads TGTGCCAGCAGCTTAGATCCAGGAAGGGGACAAGAGACCCAGTACTTC. Translation: CASSLDPGRGQETQYF.

V usage is TRBV2 and J usage is TRBJ2-1; the match to TRBD2 covers 7 bases. Germline-derived CDR1 and CDR2 are SNHLY and FYNNEI. Trimming removed 4 bases from V and 10 bases from J; junction bases left unmatched: 22. The CDR3 is 18 amino acids. In DNA form, the CDR3 reads TGTGCCAGCAGTGTCCCGCAAAGGAGCGGGGTTATTTTTATGGAGCAGTTCTTC. Translating gives CASSVPQRSGVIFMEQFF.

This clonotype was seen a single time. The V call is TRBV29-1, the J call TRBJ1-2; 9 bases match TRBD1. With V trimmed by 6 bases and J by 12 bases, 8 bases remained unmatched. CDR1 and CDR2 (germline): SQVTM, ANQGSEA. This CDR3 comprises 11 residues. This CDR3 is CSVEGDREDTF. The CDR3 coding sequence is TGCAGCGTAGAGGGGGACAGGGAGGACACCTTC.

This chain connects TRBV13 to TRBJ2-7, with D tentatively TRBD1 (6 bases). V lost 5 bases and J 7 bases, leaving 15 bases between the germline ends. CDR3 length: 13 residues. Germline V gene data show CDR1 as PRHDT and CDR2 as FYEKMQ (reference sequence). CDR3 in amino acids: CASSQGSVGEQYF. DNA for the CDR3: TGTGCCAGCAGCCAGGGGTCCGTGGGAGAGCAGTACTTC.

This clonotype was seen a handful of times. The V gene is TRBV29-1, the J gene TRBJ2-1; unclear D gene. The CDR3 consists of 9 residues. Per germline, CDR1 SQVTM and CDR2 ANQGSEA. Trimming stripped 1 base from V and 15 bases from J, with 7 bases between. CDR3 loop: CSVEGRAFF. For the CDR3, the DNA is TGCAGCGTTGAAGGTCGGGCGTTCTTC.

This sequence joins TRBV14 and TRBJ1-2; weak D call: TRBD1 (5 bases). In germline, CDR1 is SGHDN, CDR2 FVKESK. Trimming removed 2 bases from V and 4 bases from J, with 14 bases in between. The CDR3 is made up of 15 amino acids. CDR3 coding DNA: TGTGCCAGCAGCCAACATCAGGGCATAGTCTATGGCTACACCTTC. It is translated as CASSQHQGIVYGYTF.

The chain uses TRBV27 and TRBJ2-1; TRBD2 aligns across 9 bases. J was trimmed by 13 bases and V by 2 bases; bases with no gene match: 6. Germline assignment: CDR1 MNHEY and CDR2 SMNVEV (reference sequence). The CDR3 loop spans 13 amino acids. Written as DNA, the CDR3 is TGTGCCAGCAGTTTAAACAGCGGGAGGTCCCAGTTCTTC. Translating it yields CASSLNSGRSQFF.

This clonotype came up a few times. V is TRBV10-3 and J is TRBJ1-2; TRBD1 agrees at 9 bases. This CDR3 comprises 17 residues. V lost 7 bases to trimming and J lost 8 bases; unmatched junction nucleotides: 20. Germline CDR1 and CDR2: ENHRY and SYGVKD. The CDR3 is CAITSPGGTGRREGYTF. In DNA form, the CDR3 reads TGTGCCATCACCAGCCCCGGAGGGACAGGGCGTCGGGAAGGCTACACCTTC.